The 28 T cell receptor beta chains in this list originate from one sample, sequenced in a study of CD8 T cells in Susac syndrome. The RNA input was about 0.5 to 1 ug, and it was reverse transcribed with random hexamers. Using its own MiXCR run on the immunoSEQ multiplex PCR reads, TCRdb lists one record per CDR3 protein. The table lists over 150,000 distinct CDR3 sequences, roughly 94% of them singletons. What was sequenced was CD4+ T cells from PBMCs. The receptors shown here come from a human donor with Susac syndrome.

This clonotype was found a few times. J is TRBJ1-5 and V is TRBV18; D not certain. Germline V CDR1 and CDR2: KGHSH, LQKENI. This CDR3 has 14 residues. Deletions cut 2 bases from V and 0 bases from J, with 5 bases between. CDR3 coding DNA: TGTGCCAGCTCACCAGGTGATAGCAATCAGCCCCAGCATTTT. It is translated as CASSPGDSNQPQHF.

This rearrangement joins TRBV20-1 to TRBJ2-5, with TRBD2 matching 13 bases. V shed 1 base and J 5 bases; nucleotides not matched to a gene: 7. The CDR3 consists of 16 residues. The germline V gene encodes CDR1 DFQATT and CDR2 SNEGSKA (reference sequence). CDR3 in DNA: TGCAGTGCTAGAGCAACTAGCGGGAGGGCTTTGGAGACCCAGTACTTC. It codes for CSARATSGRALETQYF.

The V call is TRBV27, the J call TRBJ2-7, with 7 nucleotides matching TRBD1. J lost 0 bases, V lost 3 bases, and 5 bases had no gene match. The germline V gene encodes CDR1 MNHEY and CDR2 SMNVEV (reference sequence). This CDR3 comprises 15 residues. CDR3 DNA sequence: TGTGCCAGCAGTTTGCGCCGGGACAGCTCCTACGAGCAGTACTTC. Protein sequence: CASSLRRDSSYEQYF.

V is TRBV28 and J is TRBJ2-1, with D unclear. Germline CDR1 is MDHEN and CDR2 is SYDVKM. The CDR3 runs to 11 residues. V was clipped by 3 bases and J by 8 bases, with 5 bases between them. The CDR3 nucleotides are TGTGCCAGCAGTTTTAGAGATGAGCAGTTCTTC. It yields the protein CASSFRDEQFF.

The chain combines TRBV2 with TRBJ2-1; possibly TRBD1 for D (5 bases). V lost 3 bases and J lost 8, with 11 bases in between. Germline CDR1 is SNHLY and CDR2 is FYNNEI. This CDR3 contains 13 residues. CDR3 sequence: CASSDRAGDEQFF. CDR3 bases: TGTGCCAGCAGTGACAGGGCTGGGGATGAGCAGTTCTTC. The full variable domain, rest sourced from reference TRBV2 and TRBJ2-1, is EPEVTQTPSHQVTQMGQEVILRCVPISNHLYFYWYRQILGQKVEFLVSFYNNEISEKSEIFDDQFSVERPDGSNFTLKIRSTKLEDSAMYFCASSDRAGDEQFFGPGTRLTVL.

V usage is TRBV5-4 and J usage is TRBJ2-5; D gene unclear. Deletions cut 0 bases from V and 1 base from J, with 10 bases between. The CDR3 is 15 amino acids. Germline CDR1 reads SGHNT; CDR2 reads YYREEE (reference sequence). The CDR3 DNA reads TGTGCCAGCAGCTTGGCCGGGCGCACCCAAGAGACCCAGTACTTC. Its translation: CASSLAGRTQETQYF.

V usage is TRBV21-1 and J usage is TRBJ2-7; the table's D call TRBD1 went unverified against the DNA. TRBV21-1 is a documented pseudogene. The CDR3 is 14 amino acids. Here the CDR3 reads CASSRDILFYEQYF. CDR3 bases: TGTGCCAGCAGCAGGGACATTCTATTCTACGAGCAGTACTTC.

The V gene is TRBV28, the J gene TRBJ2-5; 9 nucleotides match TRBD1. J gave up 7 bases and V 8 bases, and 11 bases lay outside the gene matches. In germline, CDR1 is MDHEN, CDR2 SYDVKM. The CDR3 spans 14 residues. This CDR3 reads CASQGTGPSGTQYF. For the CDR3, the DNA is TGTGCCAGCCAAGGGACAGGGCCGTCAGGGACCCAGTACTTC.

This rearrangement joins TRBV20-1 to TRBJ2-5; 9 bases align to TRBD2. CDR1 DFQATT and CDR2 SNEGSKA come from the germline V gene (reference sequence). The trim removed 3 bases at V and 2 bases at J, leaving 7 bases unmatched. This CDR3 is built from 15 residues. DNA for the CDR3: TGCAGTGCTAGTTCTCTAGCGGGGATACAAGAGACCCAGTACTTC. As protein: CSASSLAGIQETQYF.

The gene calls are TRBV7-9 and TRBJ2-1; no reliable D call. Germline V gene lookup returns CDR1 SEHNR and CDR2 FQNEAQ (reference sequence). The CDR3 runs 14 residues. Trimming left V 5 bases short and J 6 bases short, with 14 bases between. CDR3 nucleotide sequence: TGTGCCAGCAGCCCACGCCAGTGGGGCAATGAGCAGTTCTTC. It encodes CASSPRQWGNEQFF.

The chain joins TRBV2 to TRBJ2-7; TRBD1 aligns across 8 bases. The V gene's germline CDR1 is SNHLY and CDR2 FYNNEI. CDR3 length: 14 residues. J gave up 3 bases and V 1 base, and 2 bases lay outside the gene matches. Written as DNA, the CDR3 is TGTGCCAGCAGTGAAGTGGACAGGGACTACGAGCAGTACTTC. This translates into CASSEVDRDYEQYF.

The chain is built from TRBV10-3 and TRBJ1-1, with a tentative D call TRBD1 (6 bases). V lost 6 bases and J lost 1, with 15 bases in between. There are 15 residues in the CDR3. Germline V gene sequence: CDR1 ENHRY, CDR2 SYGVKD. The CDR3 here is CAIRNPDRTNTEAFF. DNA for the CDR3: TGTGCCATCAGGAACCCGGACAGAACGAACACTGAAGCTTTCTTT.

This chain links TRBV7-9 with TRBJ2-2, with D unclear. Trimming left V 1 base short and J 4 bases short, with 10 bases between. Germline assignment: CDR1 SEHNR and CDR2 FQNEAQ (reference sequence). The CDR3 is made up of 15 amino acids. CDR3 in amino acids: CASSLGGLSTGELFF. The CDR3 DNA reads TGTGCCAGCAGCTTAGGCGGTCTGAGCACCGGGGAGCTGTTTTTT.

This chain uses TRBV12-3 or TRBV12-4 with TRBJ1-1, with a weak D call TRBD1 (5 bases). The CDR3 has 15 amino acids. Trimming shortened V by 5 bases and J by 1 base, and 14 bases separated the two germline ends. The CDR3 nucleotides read TGTGCCAGCAGTACGACCGGGGGACCGAACACTGAAGCTTTCTTT. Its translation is CASSTTGGPNTEAFF.

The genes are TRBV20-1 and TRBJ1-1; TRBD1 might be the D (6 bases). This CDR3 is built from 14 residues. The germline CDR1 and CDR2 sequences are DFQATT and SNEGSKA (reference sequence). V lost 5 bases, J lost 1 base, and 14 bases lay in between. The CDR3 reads CSAQGGLPNTEAFF. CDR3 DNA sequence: TGCAGTGCTCAAGGGGGTCTCCCGAACACTGAAGCTTTCTTT.

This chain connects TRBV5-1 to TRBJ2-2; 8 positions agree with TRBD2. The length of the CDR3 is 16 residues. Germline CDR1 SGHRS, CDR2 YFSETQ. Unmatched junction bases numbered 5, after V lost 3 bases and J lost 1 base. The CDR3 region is CASSSLAVVNTGELFF. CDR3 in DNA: TGCGCCAGCAGCTCACTAGCGGTGGTGAACACCGGGGAGCTGTTTTTT. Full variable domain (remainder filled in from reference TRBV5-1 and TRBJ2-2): KAGVTQTPRYLIKTRGQQVTLSCSPISGHRSVSWYQQTPGQGLQFLFEYFSETQRNKGNFPGRFSGRQFSNSRSEMNVSTLELGDSALYLCASSSLAVVNTGELFFGEGSRLTVL.

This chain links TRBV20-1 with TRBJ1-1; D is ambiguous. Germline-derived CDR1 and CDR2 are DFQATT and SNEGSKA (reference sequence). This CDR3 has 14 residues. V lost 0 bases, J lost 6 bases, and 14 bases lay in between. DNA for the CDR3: TGCAGTGCTAGAGATGGTCAGAAGAGCGCTGAAGCTTTCTTT. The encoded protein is CSARDGQKSAEAFF.

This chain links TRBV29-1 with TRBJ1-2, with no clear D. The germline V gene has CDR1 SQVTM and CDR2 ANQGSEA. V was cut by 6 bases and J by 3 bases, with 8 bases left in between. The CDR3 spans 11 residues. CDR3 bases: TGCAGCGTCGGACGGGACTATGGCTACACCTTC. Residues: CSVGRDYGYTF.

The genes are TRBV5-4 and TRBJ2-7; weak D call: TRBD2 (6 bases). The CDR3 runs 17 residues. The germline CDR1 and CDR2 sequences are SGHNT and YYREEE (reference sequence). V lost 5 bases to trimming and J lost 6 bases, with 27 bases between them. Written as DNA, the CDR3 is TGTGCCAGCAGGTCCACCGGGAGTTACATGACTCAGGGCGAGCAGTACTTC. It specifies CASRSTGSYMTQGEQYF.

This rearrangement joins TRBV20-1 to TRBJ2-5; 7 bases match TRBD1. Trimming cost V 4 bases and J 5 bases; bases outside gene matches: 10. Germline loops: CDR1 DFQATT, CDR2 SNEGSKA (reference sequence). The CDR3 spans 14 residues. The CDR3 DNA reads TGCAGTGCTACCCTCGGACAGGCCGGGGAGACCCAGTACTTC. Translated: CSATLGQAGETQYF.

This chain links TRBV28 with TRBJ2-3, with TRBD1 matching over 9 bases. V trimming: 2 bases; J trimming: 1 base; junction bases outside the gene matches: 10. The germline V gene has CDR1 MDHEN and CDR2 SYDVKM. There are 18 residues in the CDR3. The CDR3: CASSLAPPGTGRTDTQYF. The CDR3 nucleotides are TGTGCCAGCAGTTTAGCTCCGCCTGGGACAGGGCGCACAGATACGCAGTATTTT.

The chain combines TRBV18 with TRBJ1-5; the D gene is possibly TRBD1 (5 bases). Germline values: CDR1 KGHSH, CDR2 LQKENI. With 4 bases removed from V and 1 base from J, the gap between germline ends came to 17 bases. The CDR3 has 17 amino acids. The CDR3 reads CASSLTKGPGSNQPQHF. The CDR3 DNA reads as TGTGCCAGCTCACTGACAAAGGGGCCAGGGAGCAATCAGCCCCAGCATTTT.

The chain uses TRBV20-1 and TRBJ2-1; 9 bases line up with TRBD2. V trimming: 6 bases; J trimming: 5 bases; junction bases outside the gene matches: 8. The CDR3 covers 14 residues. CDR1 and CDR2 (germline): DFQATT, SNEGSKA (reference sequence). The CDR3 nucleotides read TGCAGTGCCGTTAGCGGGAGCCCCCACAATGAGCAGTTCTTC. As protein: CSAVSGSPHNEQFF.

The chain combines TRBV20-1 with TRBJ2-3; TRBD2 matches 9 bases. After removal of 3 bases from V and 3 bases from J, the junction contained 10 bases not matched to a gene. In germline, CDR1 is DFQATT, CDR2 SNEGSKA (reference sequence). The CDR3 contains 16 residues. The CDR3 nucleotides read TGCAGTGCTAGTTGGGCTAGCGGGGACCATACAGATACGCAGTATTTT. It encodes CSASWASGDHTDTQYF.

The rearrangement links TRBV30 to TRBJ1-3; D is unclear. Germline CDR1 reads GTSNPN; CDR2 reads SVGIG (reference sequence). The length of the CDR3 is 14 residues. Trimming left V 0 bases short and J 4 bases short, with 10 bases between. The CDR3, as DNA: TGTGCCTGGAGTGTAACTCCCCGAGGAAACACCATATATTTT. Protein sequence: CAWSVTPRGNTIYF.

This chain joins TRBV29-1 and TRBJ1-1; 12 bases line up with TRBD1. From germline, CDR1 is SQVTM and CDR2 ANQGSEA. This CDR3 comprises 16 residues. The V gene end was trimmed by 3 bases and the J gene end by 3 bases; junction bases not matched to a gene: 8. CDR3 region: CSVEGGTGGYDTEAFF. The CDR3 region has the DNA TGCAGCGTTGAGGGGGGGACAGGGGGCTACGACACTGAAGCTTTCTTT.

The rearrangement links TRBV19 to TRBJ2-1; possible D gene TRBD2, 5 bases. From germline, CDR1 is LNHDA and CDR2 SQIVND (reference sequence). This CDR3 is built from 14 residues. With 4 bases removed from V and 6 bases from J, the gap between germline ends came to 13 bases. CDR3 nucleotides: TGTGCCAGTAGTACTCTGACTATTCCCAATGAGCAGTTCTTC. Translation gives CASSTLTIPNEQFF.

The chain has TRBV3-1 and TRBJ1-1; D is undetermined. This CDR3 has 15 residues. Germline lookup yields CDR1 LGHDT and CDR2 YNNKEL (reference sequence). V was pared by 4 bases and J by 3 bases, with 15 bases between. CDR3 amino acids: CASSLGSGSDTEAFF. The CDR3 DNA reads TGTGCCAGCAGCCTAGGGTCGGGCTCAGACACTGAAGCTTTCTTT.